Each of the 10 T cell receptor beta chains below was sequenced from the same sample in a study of T cell repertoires in cytomegalovirus infection. These TCRs are of unknown antigen specificity. In TCRdb, the reads were re-called with MiXCR into one record per CDR3 protein. The sample yields 45,000 to 55,000 distinct CDR3 sequences, 20% to 25% seen once. This sample comprised CD8+ T cells from cultured PBMCs, obtained from culture after CMV antigen stimulation. The origin of the receptors is a human donor in good health (CMV status not recorded). Some clones in this sample may be carry-over from other donors' samples.

This clonotype has just a few counts. This rearrangement joins TRBV6-2 or TRBV6-3 to TRBJ2-7, with 7 bases fitting TRBD2. The germline gives CDR1 MNHEY, CDR2 SVGEGT. The ends lost 5 bases at V and 5 bases at J; junction bases unmatched: 15. The CDR3 contains 16 residues. In DNA, the CDR3 is TGTGCCAGCAGTAGAGCGGGACTATCAGCTGAGAACGAGCAGTACTTC. Its protein product is CASSRAGLSAENEQYF.

This clonotype was detected a few times. The V gene is TRBV7-9, the J gene TRBJ1-6, with a tentative D call TRBD1 (5 bases). V was pared by 1 base and J by 7 bases, with 8 bases between. The germline V gene has CDR1 SEHNR and CDR2 FQNEAQ (reference sequence). The CDR3 sequence is 14 residues long. As DNA, the CDR3 is TGTGCCAGCAGCTTAGAACAGGAAAATTCACCCCTCCACTTT. Translating gives CASSLEQENSPLHF.

This clonotype was counted only a few times. J is TRBJ1-1 and V is TRBV7-3; no definite D call. The V end was cut by 1 base, the J end by 0 bases, with 9 bases between. This CDR3 region has 15 residues. Germline values: CDR1 SGHTA, CDR2 FQGTGA. The CDR3 is CASSLSPSMNTEAFF. The CDR3 coding sequence is TGTGCCAGCAGCTTAAGCCCCAGCATGAACACTGAAGCTTTCTTT.

This clonotype was found a few times. The chain carries TRBV11-2 and TRBJ1-1; D is perhaps TRBD1 (5 bases). The V and J ends lost 3 bases and 7 bases respectively, with 21 bases between them. The germline CDR1 and CDR2 sequences are SGHAT and FQNNGV. CDR3 length: 16 amino acids. The CDR3 nucleotides read TGTGCCAGCAGCTTGGCCCCCCGGGACCCAATAAATGAAGCTTTCTTT. As protein: CASSLAPRDPINEAFF.

This clonotype was detected only a few times. The chain links TRBV20-1 to TRBJ2-7; a weak D match, TRBD2 (5 bases). Germline V CDR1 and CDR2: DFQATT, SNEGSKA (reference sequence). V lost 5 bases and J 4 bases, leaving 18 bases between the germline ends. The CDR3 runs 14 residues. This CDR3 reads CSARGLSEKYEQYF. The CDR3 DNA follows: TGCAGTGCTCGAGGGCTTAGCGAGAAATACGAGCAGTACTTC.

The V gene is TRBV6-2 or TRBV6-3, the J gene TRBJ2-1; 9 nucleotides align to TRBD2. The V gene's germline CDR1 is MNHEY and CDR2 SVGEGT. The CDR3 loop spans 16 amino acids. With 0 bases clipped from V and 4 bases from J, the junction kept 4 bases outside the gene matches. CDR3 in DNA: TGTGCCAGCAGTTACTCGGGGGCGGGAGGGTACAATGAGCAGTTCTTC. It is translated as CASSYSGAGGYNEQFF.

V and J are TRBV7-8 and TRBJ2-3; D remains ambiguous. Germline CDR1 SGHVS, CDR2 FQNEAQ. The CDR3 covers 18 residues. Trimming stripped 2 bases from V and 3 bases from J, with 21 bases between. This CDR3 is CASSLIVLTRLKTDTQYF. CDR3 coding DNA: TGTGCCAGCAGCTTAATCGTACTAACGAGACTGAAGACAGATACGCAGTATTTT.

This clonotype came up a few times. This chain connects TRBV6-5 to TRBJ2-1; TRBD2 is a possible D gene (5 bases). The germline CDR1 and CDR2 sequences are MNHEY and SVGAGI. This CDR3 is 13 amino acids long. V was trimmed by 8 bases and J by 9 bases, leaving 17 bases between them. The DNA of the CDR3 is TGTGCCAGCCTCTCTCTCCCCGGAGGTGAGCAGTTCTTC. Translating it yields CASLSLPGGEQFF.

This CDR3 is CASIGGWDEQFF. The CDR3 DNA is TGTGCCAGTATTGGGGGTTGGGATGAGCAGTTCTTC. The chain uses TRBV19 and TRBJ2-1; D may be TRBD1 or TRBD2 (5 bases each). Germline lookup yields CDR1 LNHDA and CDR2 SQIVND (reference sequence). The CDR3 sequence is 12 residues long. V dropped 7 bases and J dropped 8 bases, with 12 bases sitting between them.

The rearrangement joins TRBV7-7 to TRBJ2-2, with a weak D call TRBD2 (5 bases). The V gene's germline CDR1 is SSHAT and CDR2 FNYEAQ (reference sequence). This CDR3 is built from 15 residues. V dropped 5 bases and J dropped 5 bases, with 15 bases sitting between them. CDR3 protein: CASSPRGSGTGELFF. The CDR3 coding sequence is TGTGCCAGCAGCCCGAGAGGGAGTGGGACCGGGGAGCTGTTTTTT.